The 27 T cell receptor beta chains below were found in one sample sequenced in a study of cytomegalovirus exposure and HLA in healthy donors. Primers included in the PCR were 60 Vbeta and 13 Jbeta primers. TCRdb keeps only in-frame clones here, not all; method: immunoSEQ multiplex PCR. Of some 100,000 clones in the sample, around 73% were seen once. Sequenced: PBMCs. Receptors originate from a man aged 40-49 years in good health and CMV-seronegative.

J is TRBJ1-2 and V is TRBV4-3; the match to TRBD1 covers 8 bases. V shed 1 base, J shed 0 bases, and the junction held 4 bases outside the gene matches. Germline V gives CDR1 LGHNA, CDR2 YSLEER. This CDR3 is built from 16 residues. The DNA of the CDR3 is TGCGCCAGCAGCCAAGGTGGACAGGGTTCTAACTATGGCTACACCTTC. Its translation is CASSQGGQGSNYGYTF.

The genes are TRBV27 and TRBJ2-3; D might be TRBD2 (6 bases). The CDR3 consists of 17 residues. Trimming stripped 1 base from V and 0 bases from J, with 14 bases between. Germline V gene lookup returns CDR1 MNHEY and CDR2 SMNVEV (reference sequence). The CDR3 region is CASSLYGPLASTDTQYF. CDR3 DNA sequence: TGTGCCAGCAGTTTATATGGCCCTCTAGCGAGCACAGATACGCAGTATTTT.

This clone has only a few counts. The CDR3, as DNA: TGTGCCAGCAGCCCTCGGGGACAGGGGCACAATGAGCAGTTCTTC. Residues: CASSPRGQGHNEQFF. This chain joins TRBV5-8 and TRBJ2-1; 10 bases line up with TRBD1. The ends lost 4 bases at V and 5 bases at J; junction bases unmatched: 6. The CDR3 is made up of 15 amino acids. Germline V gene sequence: CDR1 SGHTS, CDR2 YDEGEE.

As concerns this clone: At the DNA level, this CDR3 is encoded by other sequences in the same sample as well. The chain carries TRBV11-2 and TRBJ2-3; TRBD1 matches at 10 bases. Germline V lookup: CDR1 SGHAT, CDR2 FQNNGV. This CDR3 contains 15 residues. The V gene end was trimmed by 1 base and the J gene end by 3 bases; junction bases not matched to a gene: 1. The CDR3: CASSLGDRGTDTQYF. The CDR3 nucleotides are TGTGCCAGCAGCTTAGGGGACAGGGGAACAGATACGCAGTATTTT.

In DNA form, the CDR3 reads TGTGCCAGCAGGGAGGGAGGCAATCAGCCCCAGCATTTT. Its translation: CASREGGNQPQHF. The chain uses TRBV6-5 and TRBJ1-5, with no clear D. V lost 6 bases, J lost 2 bases, and 8 bases lay in between. The germline gives CDR1 MNHEY, CDR2 SVGAGI. The CDR3 spans 13 residues.

The chain joins TRBV4-1 to TRBJ1-4; 9 bases agree with TRBD1. J was trimmed by 7 bases and V by 4 bases; bases with no gene match: 7. Germline CDR1 reads MGHRA; CDR2 reads YSYEKL. CDR3 length equals 15 residues. In DNA, the CDR3 is TGCGCCAGCAGCCCACAGGGGGCGAACTTTGAAAAACTGTTTTTT. Its protein product is CASSPQGANFEKLFF.

This clone was detected once. The J gene is TRBJ1-1, the V gene TRBV4-2; no reliable D call. The CDR3 has 13 residues. Germline V gene sequence: CDR1 LGHNA, CDR2 YNFKEQ. V was shortened by 4 bases and J by 2 bases, with 8 bases between the two germline ends. The CDR3 nucleotides are TGTGCCAGCAGCCCGGAGCCCAACACTGAAGCTTTCTTT. It codes for CASSPEPNTEAFF.

This clone was recorded a few times. J is TRBJ1-4 and V is TRBV18; tentative D call: TRBD1 (5 bases). The germline CDR1 and CDR2 sequences are KGHSH and LQKENI. Trimming stripped 0 bases from V and 4 bases from J, with 12 bases between. The CDR3 is made up of 16 amino acids. The CDR3 here is CASSPPVTVLNEKLFF. CDR3 coding DNA: TGTGCCAGCTCACCACCCGTGACAGTTCTTAATGAAAAACTGTTTTTT.

The rearrangement uses TRBV6-1 and TRBJ1-2; 7 bases agree with TRBD1. The CDR3 spans 15 residues. Losses at the gene ends were 5 bases for V and 0 bases for J; bases not matched to a gene: 6. Looked up from germline, CDR1 is MNHNS and CDR2 is SASEGT. The CDR3 region has the DNA TGTGCCAGCAGTAGAGGGACAGAAGCTAACTATGGCTACACCTTC. This encodes CASSRGTEANYGYTF.

The chain employs TRBV5-1 and TRBJ2-5; TRBD1 matches at 10 bases. The germline CDR1 and CDR2 sequences are SGHRS and YFSETQ. The CDR3 sequence is 14 residues long. Trimming took 6 bases from V and 11 from J; bases not matched to a gene: 13. The CDR3 DNA follows: TGCGCCAGCACCCGGGGGACAGGGGCCAGTGAGCAGTACTTC. Amino acid sequence: CASTRGTGASEQYF.

The chain uses TRBV19 and TRBJ1-3; possible D gene TRBD1, 6 bases. The length of the CDR3 is 15 residues. Trimming took 6 bases from V and 1 from J, leaving 13 bases between them. Germline V gene lookup returns CDR1 LNHDA and CDR2 SQIVND (reference sequence). The CDR3 is CASRPTGSSGNTIYF. CDR3 DNA: TGTGCCAGTAGGCCTACAGGGTCATCTGGAAACACCATATATTTT.

The rearrangement uses TRBV5-4 and TRBJ2-5, with TRBD2 identical over 11 bases. V gave up 2 bases and J gave up 4 bases; unmatched junction bases: 10. Germline values: CDR1 SGHNT, CDR2 YYREEE (reference sequence). This CDR3 has 17 amino acids. The CDR3 here is CASSFPFSGGAGETQYF. CDR3 bases: TGTGCCAGCAGCTTTCCCTTTAGCGGGGGGGCCGGAGAGACCCAGTACTTC.

This clone was seen more than once but under ten times. The V gene is TRBV7-2, the J gene TRBJ2-7; 8 nucleotides match TRBD1. The CDR3 is made up of 15 amino acids. J was trimmed by 6 bases and V by 4 bases; bases with no gene match: 11. The V gene's germline CDR1 is SGHTA and CDR2 FQGNSA. CDR3 amino acids: CASSSTSGQGGEQYF. In DNA form, the CDR3 reads TGTGCCAGCAGCTCCACCTCCGGACAGGGAGGCGAGCAGTACTTC.

V usage is TRBV18 and J usage is TRBJ2-5; the match to TRBD1 covers 11 bases. Trimming removed 3 bases from V and 1 base from J; junction bases left unmatched: 4. From germline, CDR1 is KGHSH and CDR2 LQKENI. The CDR3 has 16 amino acids. The CDR3 loop is CASSPWTGGRQETQYF. In nucleotides, the CDR3 is TGTGCCAGCTCACCTTGGACAGGGGGCCGCCAAGAGACCCAGTACTTC.

CDR3 DNA sequence: TGCAGCGTTGGTCGTACAGATACGCAGTATTTT. The encoded protein is CSVGRTDTQYF. The chain carries TRBV29-1 and TRBJ2-3; no reliable D call. The CDR3 has 11 amino acids. Germline values: CDR1 SQVTM, CDR2 ANQGSEA. With 4 bases removed from V and 3 bases from J, the gap between germline ends came to 5 bases.

The chain joins TRBV7-2 to TRBJ2-1, with TRBD2 matching 9 bases. Germline V CDR1 and CDR2: SGHTA, FQGNSA. J was trimmed by 9 bases and V by 1 base; bases with no gene match: 7. This CDR3 has 15 amino acids. CDR3: CASSLGGGALGEQFF. The CDR3 DNA is TGTGCCAGCAGCTTAGGCGGGGGGGCTCTCGGTGAGCAGTTCTTC.

The chain carries TRBV5-4 and TRBJ2-2; 10 nucleotides agree with TRBD2. The CDR3 is made up of 15 amino acids. Germline V gives CDR1 SGHNT, CDR2 YYREEE (reference sequence). Losses at the gene ends were 4 bases for V and 6 bases for J; bases not matched to a gene: 6. The CDR3 is CASSLERGGPGELFF. The DNA of the CDR3 is TGTGCCAGCAGCCTCGAGCGGGGGGGTCCCGGGGAGCTGTTTTTT. Combining the CDR3 with reference TRBV5-4 and TRBJ2-2 gives the whole variable domain ETGVTQSPTHLIKTRGQQVTLRCSSQSGHNTVSWYQQALGQGPQFIFQYYREEENGRGNFPPRFSGLQFPNYSSELNVNALELDDSALYLCASSLERGGPGELFFGEGSRLTVL.

The chain joins TRBV2 to TRBJ2-5; 7 bases are a match to TRBD2. Germline V gene lookup returns CDR1 SNHLY and CDR2 FYNNEI. The CDR3 loop spans 15 amino acids. The trim removed 8 bases at V and 11 bases at J, leaving 20 bases unmatched. CDR3 nucleotides: TGTGCCAGCGGCGGGGGTAGCGGCCTCCCTACAGAGCAGTACTTC. This translates into CASGGGSGLPTEQYF.

The rearrangement uses TRBV4-3 and TRBJ2-3, with 7 positions matching TRBD1. The trim removed 0 bases at V and 7 bases at J, leaving 7 bases unmatched. Germline V CDR1 and CDR2: LGHNA, YSLEER. CDR3 size: 15 residues. The CDR3 protein is CASSQDGEQGYTQYF. Written as DNA, the CDR3 is TGCGCCAGCAGCCAAGATGGGGAACAGGGGTATACGCAGTATTTT.

This clone was seen a few times. The chain uses TRBV28 and TRBJ2-1; possible D gene TRBD1, 5 bases. V lost 2 bases, J lost 8 bases, and 19 bases lay in between. The length of the CDR3 is 16 residues. CDR1 is MDHEN and CDR2 is SYDVKM in the germline V gene. The CDR3 coding sequence is TGTGCCAGCAGTTTACAGATAGGGGTAGCTGGAGATGAGCAGTTCTTC. Amino acids: CASSLQIGVAGDEQFF.

In its sample, this clone was seen a few times. This rearrangement joins TRBV7-3 to TRBJ2-2, with D tentatively TRBD1 (8 bases). Trimming removed 5 bases at V and 5 bases at J, with 12 bases between. Germline-derived CDR1 and CDR2 are SGHTA and FQGTGA. CDR3 size: 14 residues. The CDR3 spells CASSNRGGTGELFF. CDR3 DNA sequence: TGTGCCAGCAGCAACAGGGGGGGAACCGGGGAGCTGTTTTTT.

The chain recombines TRBV10-3 with TRBJ1-6; 7 bases line up with TRBD1. This CDR3 region has 14 residues. CDR1 and CDR2 from the germline V gene are ENHRY and SYGVKD. Trimming cost V 6 bases and J 9 bases; bases outside gene matches: 8. The CDR3 DNA sequence: TGTGCCATCAGCCTAGACAGGGTCAGTTCACCCCTCCACTTT. Translation gives CAISLDRVSSPLHF.

This clone has only a few counts. The CDR3 sequence is CASRGSDRGTEAFF. The CDR3 DNA reads as TGTGCCAGCCGAGGGAGCGACCGGGGGACTGAAGCTTTCTTT. The chain recombines TRBV6-6 with TRBJ1-1, with D possibly TRBD1 on 5 matching bases. V lost 8 bases and J lost 5, with 18 bases in between. CDR1 MNHNY and CDR2 SVGAGI come from the germline V gene (reference sequence). CDR3 size: 14 residues.

This chain connects TRBV15 to TRBJ2-5, with D possibly matching TRBD2 (6 bases). This CDR3 region has 14 residues. Looked up from germline, CDR1 is LNHNV and CDR2 is YYDKDF (reference sequence). Trimming removed 1 base from V and 2 bases from J, with 8 bases in between. The CDR3 DNA reads as TGTGCCACCAGCAGAGGGCTAGCGCAAGAGACCCAGTACTTC. This translates into CATSRGLAQETQYF.

The rearrangement joins TRBV7-8 to TRBJ2-5; the match to TRBD2 covers 7 bases. Trimming removed 7 bases from V and 3 bases from J; junction bases left unmatched: 8. The germline CDR1 and CDR2 sequences are SGHVS and FQNEAQ. The CDR3 has 14 amino acids. DNA of the CDR3: TGTGCCAGCACCCTCGGCGGGGGTAAAGAGACCCAGTACTTC. Translating it yields CASTLGGGKETQYF.

Only a few counts were recorded for this clone. V and J are TRBV7-8 and TRBJ2-7; TRBD2 matches 12 bases. The CDR3 loop spans 15 amino acids. Germline lookup yields CDR1 SGHVS and CDR2 FQNEAQ. Trimming at V came to 5 bases and at J to 5 bases, leaving 7 bases not matched to a gene. The CDR3 here is CASSAGLAGLNEQYF. The CDR3 bases are TGTGCCAGCAGCGCCGGACTAGCGGGGTTGAACGAGCAGTACTTC.

The V and J genes are TRBV4-2 and TRBJ2-7; 12 bases agree with TRBD2. The germline CDR1 and CDR2 sequences are LGHNA and YNFKEQ. The V segment lost 0 bases and the J segment 0 bases; nucleotides outside the gene matches: 6. This CDR3 is built from 18 residues. The CDR3 loop is CASSQDPLAGGGSYEQYF. The CDR3 coding sequence is TGTGCCAGCAGCCAAGACCCCCTAGCGGGGGGGGGCTCCTACGAGCAGTACTTC.